Presented here are 28 T cell receptor beta chains from one specimen sequenced in a study of cytomegalovirus exposure and HLA in healthy donors. The PCR ran on 60 Vbeta and 13 Jbeta primers. The table came from immunoSEQ multiplex PCR; TCRdb's copy has only in-frame clones and leaves some out. Of about 68,000 clones listed, about 81% are singletons. The sample comprised PBMCs. The receptor source for this set is a human donor in good health.

This clone was counted a few times. This chain uses TRBV10-3 with TRBJ2-7; 9 positions match TRBD1. Germline CDR1 ENHRY, CDR2 SYGVKD. Germline trimming cut 3 bases from V and 2 bases from J; bases unmatched to any gene: 8. This CDR3 spans 16 amino acids. The CDR3 loop is CAISDHLGTGPYEQYF. In nucleotides, the CDR3 is TGTGCCATCAGTGACCACCTTGGGACAGGGCCCTACGAGCAGTACTTC.

This chain uses TRBV7-8 with TRBJ2-5; 9 bases map to TRBD1. This CDR3 spans 16 amino acids. V gave up 1 base and J gave up 5 bases; unmatched junction bases: 8. CDR1 is SGHVS and CDR2 is FQNEAQ in the germline V gene. Written as DNA, the CDR3 is TGTGCCAGCAGCTTAGTTACGGGACAGGGCTACGAGACCCAGTACTTC. It specifies CASSLVTGQGYETQYF.

The gene calls are TRBV6-5 and TRBJ2-3, with D perhaps matching TRBD1 (5 bases). The germline CDR1 and CDR2 sequences are MNHEY and SVGAGI. The CDR3 runs to 15 residues. Trimming took off 6 bases at V and 2 bases at J, with 15 bases between the two ends. The CDR3 nucleotides read TGTGCCAGCAGCCCGACAGTCCTTTCCACAGATACGCAGTATTTT. It encodes CASSPTVLSTDTQYF.

The chain uses TRBV7-2 and TRBJ2-2, with 11 bases matching TRBD2. Trimming took 5 bases from V and 5 from J; bases not matched to a gene: 4. The germline CDR1 and CDR2 sequences are SGHTA and FQGNSA. The length of the CDR3 is 15 residues. CDR3 residues: CASSGGLAATGELFF. The DNA for the CDR3 is TGTGCCAGCAGCGGGGGACTAGCGGCGACCGGGGAGCTGTTTTTT.

V and J are TRBV28 and TRBJ1-2, with a weak D call TRBD1 (6 bases). Germline V gene lookup returns CDR1 MDHEN and CDR2 SYDVKM. V lost 10 bases and J 0 bases, leaving 21 bases between the germline ends. The CDR3 contains 16 residues. The CDR3 is CATHRTVTKANYGYTF. DNA of the CDR3: TGTGCCACCCACCGGACAGTTACAAAAGCTAACTATGGCTACACCTTC.

CDR3 coding DNA: TGTGCCAGCAGTGAACCCGGGGGACAGGGTTCCTACGAGCAGTACTTC. Protein sequence: CASSEPGGQGSYEQYF. The gene calls are TRBV2 and TRBJ2-7; TRBD1 agrees at 9 bases. Germline-derived CDR1 and CDR2 are SNHLY and FYNNEI. The CDR3 spans 16 residues. V was clipped by 2 bases and J by 1 base; unmatched bases: 6.

The rearrangement uses TRBV7-2 and TRBJ2-5; 7 nucleotides agree with TRBD2. Germline V gene sequence: CDR1 SGHTA, CDR2 FQGNSA. The J segment lost 3 bases and the V segment lost 5 bases, leaving 9 bases of the junction unmatched. This CDR3 has 15 residues. CDR3 nucleotide sequence: TGTGCCAGCAGCGGGGGGGGGAGGGGAGAAGAGACCCAGTACTTC. It is translated as CASSGGGRGEETQYF. The whole variable domain, remainder taken from reference TRBV7-2 and TRBJ2-5, is GAGVSQSPSNKVTEKGKDVELRCDPISGHTALYWYRQSLGQGLEFLIYFQGNSAPDKSGLPSDRFSAERTGGSVSTLTIQRTQQEDSAVYLCASSGGGRGEETQYFGPGTRLLVL.

The chain is built from TRBV23-1 and TRBJ2-1, with a possible D match to TRBD1 (9 bases). TRBV23-1 qualifies as an ORF whose function is uncertain. Trimming pared 3 bases from V and 1 base from J, leaving 22 bases between. The CDR3 runs to 19 residues. CDR3 coding DNA: TGCGCCAGCAGTCACGGGAGGGCACCGGGACAGGGTTCCTACAATGAGCAGTTCTTC. It yields the protein CASSHGRAPGQGSYNEQFF.

Only one count was recorded for this clone. V usage is TRBV6-5 and J usage is TRBJ2-3, with TRBD1 matching 7 bases. The germline V gene encodes CDR1 MNHEY and CDR2 SVGAGI. Trimming removed 4 bases from V and 3 bases from J; junction bases left unmatched: 7. This CDR3 has 15 amino acids. The CDR3 bases are TGTGCCAGCAGTTTACGACAGGGTGGGACAGATACGCAGTATTTT. This sequence encodes CASSLRQGGTDTQYF.

The chain combines TRBV4-2 with TRBJ2-1, with 13 positions matching TRBD2. Germline assignment: CDR1 LGHNA and CDR2 YNFKEQ. The CDR3 has 17 amino acids. V shed 0 bases and J 9 bases; nucleotides not matched to a gene: 8. CDR3 in DNA: TGTGCCAGCAGCCAAGAAGGACTAGCGGGGGCCCAGGGTGAGCAGTTCTTC. Its translation: CASSQEGLAGAQGEQFF.

The genes are TRBV2 and TRBJ2-3, with TRBD1 identical over 9 bases. The CDR3 spans 18 residues. Losses at the gene ends were 7 bases for V and 5 bases for J; bases not matched to a gene: 19. Germline values: CDR1 SNHLY, CDR2 FYNNEI. CDR3 residues: CASTGPGQGQAYRDTQYF. The CDR3 nucleotides are TGTGCCAGCACCGGACCGGGACAGGGACAGGCTTACCGAGATACGCAGTATTTT.

This chain connects TRBV4-3 to TRBJ2-2; TRBD1 matches 7 bases. The trim removed 0 bases at V and 2 bases at J, leaving 12 bases unmatched. Per germline, CDR1 LGHNA and CDR2 YSLEER. The CDR3 covers 19 residues. CDR3 DNA: TGCGCCAGCAGCCAAGATTGGAAGGGGGCCGTGGCCAACACCGGGGAGCTGTTTTTT. The encoded protein is CASSQDWKGAVANTGELFF.

The rearrangement joins TRBV4-3 to TRBJ2-5, with 11 bases identical to TRBD2. This CDR3 contains 15 residues. Losses at the gene ends were 6 bases for V and 7 bases for J; bases not matched to a gene: 10. From germline, CDR1 is LGHNA and CDR2 YSLEER. The CDR3 sequence: CASRETSGEPGTQYF. CDR3 DNA: TGCGCCAGCAGGGAGACTAGCGGGGAACCGGGGACCCAGTACTTC.

The rearrangement uses TRBV6-1 and TRBJ2-7, with 9 bases lining up with TRBD1. Germline V lookup: CDR1 MNHNS, CDR2 SASEGT. V trimming: 4 bases; J trimming: 3 bases; junction bases outside the gene matches: 4. The CDR3 covers 14 residues. The CDR3, as DNA: TGTGCCAGCAGTGCCACAGGGGGCGTCTACGAGCAGTACTTC. This codes for CASSATGGVYEQYF.

CDR3 sequence reads: CASSPKLQGSTEAFF. The CDR3 nucleotides read TGCGCCAGCAGCCCTAAACTACAGGGGAGCACTGAAGCTTTCTTT. V and J are TRBV5-1 and TRBJ1-1; 7 nucleotides agree with TRBD1. The CDR3 totals 15 residues. The V gene end was trimmed by 4 bases and the J gene end by 4 bases; junction bases not matched to a gene: 10. Germline loops: CDR1 SGHRS, CDR2 YFSETQ.

The chain is built from TRBV6-1 and TRBJ1-5; D is perhaps TRBD1 (6 bases). Per the germline V gene, CDR1 is MNHNS and CDR2 is SASEGT. CDR3 size: 14 residues. The ends were cut back, 1 base at V and 6 bases at J, with 10 bases in the middle. Here the CDR3 reads CASSEVDRSQPQHF. CDR3 nucleotides: TGTGCCAGCAGTGAAGTTGACAGGAGTCAGCCCCAGCATTTT.

This clone has just a few counts. This rearrangement joins TRBV2 to TRBJ1-1, with TRBD1 as a possible D gene (6 bases). V dropped 6 bases and J dropped 5 bases, with 13 bases sitting between them. CDR3 length: 13 amino acids. Per germline, CDR1 SNHLY and CDR2 FYNNEI. CDR3 sequence (DNA): TGTGCCAGCAGCCGGGACATGGTGACTGAAGCTTTCTTT. It yields the protein CASSRDMVTEAFF.

This chain joins TRBV10-2 and TRBJ2-5; TRBD2 matches at 12 bases. Germline loops: CDR1 WSHSY, CDR2 SAAADI. After removal of 5 bases from V and 4 bases from J, the junction contained 11 bases not matched to a gene. The CDR3 runs 17 residues. CDR3 loop: CASSPGLAGTPRETQYF. Written as DNA, the CDR3 is TGCGCCAGCAGTCCGGGACTAGCGGGTACCCCCCGAGAGACCCAGTACTTC.

The rearrangement links TRBV7-9 to TRBJ2-5; a weak D match, TRBD1 (5 bases). This CDR3 contains 14 residues. The germline CDR1 and CDR2 sequences are SEHNR and FQNEAQ (reference sequence). V lost 1 base, J lost 4 bases, and 10 bases lay in between. CDR3 DNA: TGTGCCAGCAGCTTAGTCGCAGGGCGAGAGACCCAGTACTTC. This translates into CASSLVAGRETQYF.

The chain links TRBV11-2 to TRBJ1-6; 7 positions match TRBD1. The length of the CDR3 is 14 residues. CDR1 is SGHAT, CDR2 FQNNGV, per germline. The junction had 2 bases not matched to a gene; V was cut back by 5 bases and J by 4 bases. Written as DNA, the CDR3 is TGTGCCAGCAGCGAACAGGGGTATAATTCACCCCTCCACTTT. This sequence encodes CASSEQGYNSPLHF.

This clone has a handful of counts. CDR3 region: CASNRGQGEEKLFF. DNA for the CDR3: TGCGCCAGCAATCGGGGACAAGGGGAGGAAAAACTGTTTTTT. V usage is TRBV5-1 and J usage is TRBJ1-4, with D perhaps TRBD1 (6 bases). CDR3 length equals 14 residues. V was trimmed by 6 bases and J by 8 bases, leaving 17 bases between them. Germline V lookup: CDR1 SGHRS, CDR2 YFSETQ.

On this clone itself: The junction does not match germline at one end; this may be a read error. The chain employs TRBV7-7 and TRBJ2-5, with 8 bases identical to TRBD2. This CDR3 is 15 amino acids long. Germline V gene lookup returns CDR1 SSHAT and CDR2 FNYEAQ (reference sequence). The CDR3 DNA reads TGTGCTAGCAGTGTGGGGCGGGGGGAACAAGAGACCCAGTACTTC. Protein: CASSVGRGEQETQYF. Full variable domain (remainder filled in from reference TRBV7-7 and TRBJ2-5): GAGVSQSPRYKVTKRGQDVTLRCDPISSHATLYWYQQALGQGPEFLTYFNYEAQPDKSGLPSDRFSAERPEGSISTLTIQRTEQRDSAMYRCASSVGRGEQETQYFGPGTRLLVL.

The V call is TRBV5-1, the J call TRBJ1-1; D ambiguous. Germline V gene lookup returns CDR1 SGHRS and CDR2 YFSETQ. The V end lost 0 bases, the J end lost 4 bases, and 10 bases lay between the germline ends. This CDR3 contains 14 residues. For the CDR3, the DNA is TGCGCCAGCAGCTTGGTCAGCGAAGGCACTGAAGCTTTCTTT. It is translated as CASSLVSEGTEAFF. The complete variable domain, with remaining parts taken from reference TRBV5-1 and TRBJ1-1, reads KAGVTQTPRYLIKTRGQQVTLSCSPISGHRSVSWYQQTPGQGLQFLFEYFSETQRNKGNFPGRFSGRQFSNSRSEMNVSTLELGDSALYLCASSLVSEGTEAFFGQGTRLTVV.

A few counts support this clone. J is TRBJ2-7 and V is TRBV6-1, with D possibly TRBD1 on 6 matching bases. V lost 8 bases, J lost 4 bases, and 18 bases lay in between. Per the germline V gene, CDR1 is MNHNS and CDR2 is SASEGT. The CDR3 loop spans 14 amino acids. CDR3 nucleotide sequence: TGTGCCAGCGGCGGAAGGGGGAGTATGTACGAGCAGTACTTC. This translates into CASGGRGSMYEQYF.

This clone was seen a single time. The chain combines TRBV14 with TRBJ2-3; 8 nucleotides align to TRBD1. The CDR3 is 14 residues long. Germline CDR1 and CDR2: SGHDN and FVKESK. The ends lost 4 bases at V and 6 bases at J; junction bases unmatched: 6. Here the CDR3 DNA reads TGTGCCAGCAGCCGGACAGGGAGGATGGATACGCAGTATTTT. This codes for CASSRTGRMDTQYF. Full variable domain (missing parts from reference TRBV14 and TRBJ2-3): EAGVTQFPSHSVIEKGQTVTLRCDPISGHDNLYWYRRVMGKEIKFLLHFVKESKQDESGMPNNRFLAERTGGTYSTLKVQPAELEDSGVYFCASSRTGRMDTQYFGPGTRLTVL.

This clone occurred a few times. J is TRBJ1-5 and V is TRBV6-6; D might be TRBD1 (5 bases). The germline V and J ends were trimmed by 0 bases and 4 bases, with 10 bases remaining between them. The CDR3 is 15 residues long. CDR1 MNHNY and CDR2 SVGAGI come from the germline V gene (reference sequence). CDR3 protein: CASSYSGRANQPQHF. CDR3 nucleotides: TGTGCCAGCAGTTACTCAGGCAGGGCTAATCAGCCCCAGCATTTT.

CDR3 DNA sequence: TGTGCCAGCAGCCTTAGCGGGAGAAACACCGGGGAGCTGTTTTTT. It codes for CASSLSGRNTGELFF. The rearrangement links TRBV7-3 to TRBJ2-2, with 9 bases that match TRBD2. This CDR3 comprises 15 residues. Germline V lookup: CDR1 SGHTA, CDR2 FQGTGA. V lost 5 bases and J lost 2; bases outside the gene matches: 3.

The genes are TRBV19 and TRBJ1-2; 7 bases align to TRBD1. V lost 6 bases, J lost 4 bases, and 2 bases stayed unmatched. CDR3 length: 12 residues. In germline, CDR1 is LNHDA, CDR2 SQIVND (reference sequence). CDR3 in amino acids: CASSRDSYGYTF. In DNA form, the CDR3 reads TGTGCCAGTAGCCGGGACAGCTATGGCTACACCTTC.